This T cell receptor beta chain was sequenced during a study of blood T cell repertoires in COVID-19. Study-wide context: The United States, Italy and Spain were the sources of the acute and convalescent COVID-19 samples.

Residents of about 25 US areas, aged 18 to 89 years, made up the participants. Clinical history reported by participants formed the basis on which cohorts were assigned. In the 2 weeks before study entry, exposed participants met a COVID-19 case, which was PCR-confirmed or clinician-diagnosed. TCRdb's table, derived via immunoSEQ multiplex PCR, lists solely in-frame clones and lacks some. Of 360,000 or so clones in the sample, 85% to 90% are singletons; the top ten hold about 0.94%. Sequencing used PBMCs or T cells enriched from blood (not recorded which). The origin of this receptor is a woman in her twenties or thirties who had been exposed to COVID-19.

DNA for the CDR3: TGTGCCAGCAAGGGGACAGGGGCCTACGAGCAGTACTTC. Encoded protein: CASKGTGAYEQYF. The J gene is TRBJ2-7, the V gene TRBV2; the match to TRBD1 covers 10 bases. Looked up from germline, CDR1 is SNHLY and CDR2 is FYNNEI. This CDR3 comprises 13 residues. J lost 2 bases, V lost 7 bases, and 2 bases had no gene match.